Each of the 4 T cell receptor beta chains below was sequenced from the same sample in a study of cytotoxic CD8 clonotypes in ibrutinib-treated CLL. The protocol was immunoSEQ multiplex PCR, while the TCRdb copy is restricted to in-frame clones and leaves out a portion. The repertoire has approximately 200,000 clones, over 55% of them found once; the top ten carry roughly 13%. The specimen comprised PBMCs, sampled after 24 months of ibrutinib treatment. The receptors originated from a human donor with chronic lymphocytic leukemia.

J is TRBJ2-7 and V is TRBV6-5; D is ambiguous. The CDR3 is made up of 14 amino acids. V was clipped by 1 base and J by 4 bases, with 11 bases between them. Germline-derived CDR1 and CDR2 are MNHEY and SVGAGI. CDR3 sequence reads: CASSYYADGYEQYF. The CDR3 coding sequence is TGTGCCAGCAGTTACTACGCAGACGGGTACGAGCAGTACTTC.

This clone has more than one count but fewer than ten. The sample has other DNA sequences that encode this CDR3 too. The rearrangement links TRBV15 to TRBJ1-5; D is uncertain. V lost 3 bases, J lost 3 bases, and 3 bases lay in between. CDR1 LNHNV and CDR2 YYDKDF come from the germline V gene (reference sequence). CDR3 length equals 12 residues. The CDR3 reads CATSRINQPQHF. CDR3 bases: TGTGCCACCAGCAGGATCAATCAGCCCCAGCATTTT.

The chain couples TRBV6-1 to TRBJ2-1, with TRBD2 as a possible D gene (5 bases). The germline gives CDR1 MNHNS, CDR2 SASEGT. The V end was cut by 6 bases, the J end by 7 bases, with 7 bases between. This CDR3 comprises 11 residues. The CDR3 is CASRTGNEQFF. The CDR3 nucleotides read TGTGCCAGCAGAACGGGGAATGAGCAGTTCTTC.

Notes on this clone: Mismatch with germline at one junction end may stem from a read error. The chain has TRBV11-2 and TRBJ2-3, with unresolved D. Germline V CDR1 and CDR2: SGHAT, FQNNGV. The CDR3 extends over 8 amino acids. Here the CDR3 DNA reads TGTGCCAGCAGCCAACGAAATTTT. The encoded protein is CASSQRNF.